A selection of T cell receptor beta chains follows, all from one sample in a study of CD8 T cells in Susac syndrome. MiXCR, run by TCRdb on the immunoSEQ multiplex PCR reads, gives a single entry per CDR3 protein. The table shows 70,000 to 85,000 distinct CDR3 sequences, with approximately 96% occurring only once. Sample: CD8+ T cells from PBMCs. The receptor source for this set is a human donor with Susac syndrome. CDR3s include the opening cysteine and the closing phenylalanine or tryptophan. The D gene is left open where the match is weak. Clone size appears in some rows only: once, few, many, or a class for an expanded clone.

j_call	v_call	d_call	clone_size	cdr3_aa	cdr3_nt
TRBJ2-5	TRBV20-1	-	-	CSAPRILVRETQYF	TGCAGTGCTCCCCGTATACTAGTACGAGAGACCCAGTACTTC
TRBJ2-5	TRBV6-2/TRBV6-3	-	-	CASSSPAPEETQYF	TGTGCCAGCAGCTCCCCCGCCCCCGAGGAGACCCAGTACTTC
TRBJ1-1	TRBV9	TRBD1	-	CASSVGQGAGTEAFF	TGTGCCAGCAGCGTAGGACAGGGGGCGGGCACTGAAGCTTTCTTT
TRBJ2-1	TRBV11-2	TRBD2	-	CASSFPRILAGKNNEQFF	TGTGCCAGCAGCTTCCCCCGGATATTAGCGGGAAAGAACAATGAGCAGTTCTTC
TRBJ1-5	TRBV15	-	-	CATSRDLAPQHF	TGTGCCACCAGCAGAGATCTGGCGCCCCAGCATTTT
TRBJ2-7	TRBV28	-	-	CASSLRGASYEQYF	TGTGCCAGCAGTTTAAGAGGGGCCTCCTACGAGCAGTACTTC
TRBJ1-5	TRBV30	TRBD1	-	CAWSAGTGDWQPQHF	TGTGCCTGGAGTGCGGGGACAGGGGATTGGCAGCCCCAGCATTTT
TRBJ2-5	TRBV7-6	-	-	CASSFSRGKTQYF	TGTGCCAGCAGCTTCTCGCGGGGAAAGACCCAGTACTTC
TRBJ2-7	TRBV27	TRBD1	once	CASSNPGQGHEQYF	TGTGCCAGCAGTAATCCGGGACAGGGCCACGAGCAGTACTTC
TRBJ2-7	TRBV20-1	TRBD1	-	CSARGDSSYEQYF	TGCAGTGCTAGAGGGGACAGCTCCTACGAGCAGTACTTC
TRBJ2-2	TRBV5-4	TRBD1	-	CASSSEQGANTGELFF	TGTGCCAGCAGCTCTGAACAGGGGGCGAACACCGGGGAGCTGTTTTTT
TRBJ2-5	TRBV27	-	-	CASSLSQAETQYF	TGTGCCAGCAGTTTATCCCAGGCAGAAACCCAGTACTTC
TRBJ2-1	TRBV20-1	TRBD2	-	CSAIPPSGLYNEQFF	TGCAGTGCTATTCCCCCTAGCGGGCTCTACAATGAGCAGTTCTTC
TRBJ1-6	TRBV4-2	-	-	CASSLGLGTRPLHF	TGTGCCAGCAGCCTAGGACTCGGGACTCGACCCCTCCACTTT
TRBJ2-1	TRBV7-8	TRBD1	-	CASSTRQGWDEQFF	TGTGCCAGCAGCACGCGACAGGGGTGGGATGAGCAGTTCTTC
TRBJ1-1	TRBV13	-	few	CASSQNTEAFF	TGTGCCAGCAGCCAGAACACTGAAGCTTTCTTT
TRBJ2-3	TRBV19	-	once	CASSIADRLSDTQYF	TGTGCCAGTAGTATAGCGGACAGATTGTCAGATACGCAGTATTTT
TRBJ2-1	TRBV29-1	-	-	CSVEDLGGEDNEQFF	TGCAGCGTTGAAGATCTTGGGGGAGAGGACAATGAGCAGTTCTTC
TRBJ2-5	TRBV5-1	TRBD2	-	CASSFPMAGGPGQETQYF	TGCGCCAGCAGCTTCCCTATGGCGGGAGGACCGGGTCAGGAGACCCAGTACTTC
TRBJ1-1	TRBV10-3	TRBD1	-	CAISDWDRIENTEAFF	TGTGCCATCAGTGATTGGGACAGGATAGAGAACACTGAAGCTTTCTTT